This T cell receptor (beta chain) is drawn from a study of post-analysis software for immune sequencing data. General study results and limits: Compared with controls, patients had more of about 5 TRBV segments, including TRBV5-6, TRBV5-1 and TRBV20-1.

Unique molecular identifiers were built into the TCR beta cDNA libraries. TCRdb ran MiXCR on the PCR reads and lists one entry per CDR3 protein. The sample holds more than 500,000 distinct CDR3 sequences, under 40% seen once. There are 16 residues in the CDR3. Germline V CDR1 and CDR2: SGHDT, YYEEEE. V shed 6 bases and J 5 bases; nucleotides not matched to a gene: 11. This clonotype turned up a few times. As yet, its antigen is unknown. Sample: blood. The receptor's source is a girl younger than 18 with multiple sclerosis. This chain connects TRBV5-6 to TRBJ2-1, with 10 positions matching TRBD1. CDR3 loop: CASTSTPGQGHNEQFF. CDR3 in DNA: TGTGCCAGCACCAGCACCCCGGGACAGGGGCACAATGAGCAGTTCTTC.